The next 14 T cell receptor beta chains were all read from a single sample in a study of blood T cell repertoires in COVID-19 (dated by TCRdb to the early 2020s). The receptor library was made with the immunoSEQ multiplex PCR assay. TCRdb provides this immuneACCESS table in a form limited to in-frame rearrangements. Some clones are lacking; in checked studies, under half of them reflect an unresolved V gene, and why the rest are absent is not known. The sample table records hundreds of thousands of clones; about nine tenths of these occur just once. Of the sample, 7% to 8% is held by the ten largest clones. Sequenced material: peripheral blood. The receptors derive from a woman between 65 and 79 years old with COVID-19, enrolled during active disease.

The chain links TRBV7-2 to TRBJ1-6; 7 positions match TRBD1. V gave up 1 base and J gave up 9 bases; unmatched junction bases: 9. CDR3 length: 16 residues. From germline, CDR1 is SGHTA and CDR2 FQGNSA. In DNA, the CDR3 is TGTGCCAGCAGCTTAGTGACAGGGAACCTTCCTTCACCCCTCCACTTT. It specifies CASSLVTGNLPSPLHF.

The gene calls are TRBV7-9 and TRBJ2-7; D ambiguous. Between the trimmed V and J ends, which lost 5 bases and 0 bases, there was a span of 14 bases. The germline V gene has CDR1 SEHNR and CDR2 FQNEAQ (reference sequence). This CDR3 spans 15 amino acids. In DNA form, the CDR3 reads TGTGCCAGCAGCCCTAGAACCGTCTTCTCCTACGAGCAGTACTTC. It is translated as CASSPRTVFSYEQYF.

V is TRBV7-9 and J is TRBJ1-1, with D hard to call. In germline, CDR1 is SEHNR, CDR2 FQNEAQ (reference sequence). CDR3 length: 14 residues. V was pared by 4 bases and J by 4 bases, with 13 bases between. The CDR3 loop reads CASSSGGQATEAFF. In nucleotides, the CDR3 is TGTGCCAGCAGCTCAGGAGGCCAGGCCACTGAAGCTTTCTTT.

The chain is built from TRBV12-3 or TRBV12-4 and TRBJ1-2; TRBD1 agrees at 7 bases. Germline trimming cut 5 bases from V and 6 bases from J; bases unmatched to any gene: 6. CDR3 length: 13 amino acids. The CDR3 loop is CASSTQGVNGYTF. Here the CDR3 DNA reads TGTGCCAGCAGTACCCAGGGGGTTAATGGCTACACCTTC.

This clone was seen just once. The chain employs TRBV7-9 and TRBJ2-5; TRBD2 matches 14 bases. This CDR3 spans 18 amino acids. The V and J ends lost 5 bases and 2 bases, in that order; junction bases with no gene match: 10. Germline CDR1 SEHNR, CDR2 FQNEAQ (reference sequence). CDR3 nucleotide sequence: TGTGCCAGCAGCCCCAGGGGACTAGCGGGGGACAAACAAGAGACCCAGTACTTC. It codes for CASSPRGLAGDKQETQYF.

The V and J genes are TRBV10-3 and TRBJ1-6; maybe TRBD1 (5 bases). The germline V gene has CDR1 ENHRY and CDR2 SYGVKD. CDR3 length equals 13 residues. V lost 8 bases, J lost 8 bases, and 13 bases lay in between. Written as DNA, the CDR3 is TGTGCCATCGGAGGGGACGGAGATTCACCCCTCCACTTT. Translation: CAIGGDGDSPLHF.

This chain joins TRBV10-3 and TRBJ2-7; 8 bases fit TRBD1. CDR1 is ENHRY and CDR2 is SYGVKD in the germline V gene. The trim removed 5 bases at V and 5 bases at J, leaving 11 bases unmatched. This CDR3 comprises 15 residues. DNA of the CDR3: TGTGCCATCAGTCCCCGGACAGGGAACGGCGACGAGCAGTACTTC. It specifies CAISPRTGNGDEQYF.

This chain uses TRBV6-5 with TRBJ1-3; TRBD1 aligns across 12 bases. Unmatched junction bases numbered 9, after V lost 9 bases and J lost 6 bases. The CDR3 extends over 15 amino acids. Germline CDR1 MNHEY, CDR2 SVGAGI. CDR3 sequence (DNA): TGTGCCAGTATACGGGACAGGGGGCTTGAAAACACCATATATTTT. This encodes CASIRDRGLENTIYF.

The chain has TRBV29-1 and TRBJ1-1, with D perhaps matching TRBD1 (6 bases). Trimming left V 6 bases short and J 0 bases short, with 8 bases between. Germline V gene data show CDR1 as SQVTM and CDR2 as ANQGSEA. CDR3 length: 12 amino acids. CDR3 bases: TGCAGCGTACAGGGAATGAACACTGAAGCTTTCTTT. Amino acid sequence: CSVQGMNTEAFF.

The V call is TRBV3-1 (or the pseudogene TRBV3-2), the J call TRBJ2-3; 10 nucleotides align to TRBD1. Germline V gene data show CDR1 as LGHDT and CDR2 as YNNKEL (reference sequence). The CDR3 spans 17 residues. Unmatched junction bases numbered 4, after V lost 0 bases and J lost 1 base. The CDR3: CASSQDLGTGGTDTQYF. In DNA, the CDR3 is TGTGCCAGCAGCCAAGATTTGGGGACAGGGGGCACAGATACGCAGTATTTT.

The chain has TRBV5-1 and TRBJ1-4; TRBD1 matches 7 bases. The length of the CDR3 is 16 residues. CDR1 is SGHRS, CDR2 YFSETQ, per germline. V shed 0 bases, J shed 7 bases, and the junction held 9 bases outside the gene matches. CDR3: CASSLAPSQGGEKLFF. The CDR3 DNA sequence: TGCGCCAGCAGCTTGGCTCCCTCGCAGGGGGGTGAAAAACTGTTTTTT.

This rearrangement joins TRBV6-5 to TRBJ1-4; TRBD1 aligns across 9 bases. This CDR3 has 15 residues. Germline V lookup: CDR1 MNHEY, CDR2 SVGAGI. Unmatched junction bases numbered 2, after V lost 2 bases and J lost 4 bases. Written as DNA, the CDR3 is TGTGCCAGCAGTTACGGACAGGGGTTTAATGAAAAACTGTTTTTT. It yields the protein CASSYGQGFNEKLFF.

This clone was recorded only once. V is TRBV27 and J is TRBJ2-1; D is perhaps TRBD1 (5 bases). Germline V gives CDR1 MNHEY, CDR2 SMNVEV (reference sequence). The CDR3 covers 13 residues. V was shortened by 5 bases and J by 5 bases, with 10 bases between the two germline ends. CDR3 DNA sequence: TGTGCCAGCAGTCTGACAGTAAACAATGAGCAGTTCTTC. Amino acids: CASSLTVNNEQFF.

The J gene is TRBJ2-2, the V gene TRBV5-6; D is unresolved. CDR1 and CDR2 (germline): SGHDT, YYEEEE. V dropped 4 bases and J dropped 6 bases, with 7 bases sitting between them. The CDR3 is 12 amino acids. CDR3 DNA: TGTGCCAGCAGCAAGAGTCCCGGGGAGCTGTTTTTT. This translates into CASSKSPGELFF.